This TCR beta chain was captured in a study of blood T cell repertoires in COVID-19 (dated by TCRdb to 2020 to 2021). A note on the overall study: Collaborator samples came from the United States, Italy and Spain and covered acute and convalescent phases of COVID-19. The material from the prospective study consisted of cDNA or gDNA derived from T cells, B-cell-depleted T cells, or PBMCs. Deeply sampled blood TCRbeta repertoires from subjects exposed to, actively infected with, or recovered from COVID-19 were included in the dataset. The repertoires were released in a freely available public database meant as a resource for research on the immune response to SARS-CoV-2. The samples were drawn from the first 160 participants of the ongoing ImmuneRACE study and from over 950 subjects provided by 6 global collaborators. Nearly every sample came with metadata listing a de-identified subject ID, COVID-19 status, age in years and sex. Where available, HLA class I and class II types were taken from metadata supplied by the sample provider and were not determined by assay-based typing. On the study overall, not on this receptor specifically: The amount of clinical and demographic metadata varied by source and participant and was provided uncurated.

The CDR3 measures 15 amino acids from cysteine to phenylalanine. CDR3 DNA is the only sequence kept; it has 45 bases, read in frame from the first base. From the germline V gene (reference sequence), CDR1 is WNHNN and CDR2 is SYGVQD. V is pruned by 6 bases and J by 1 base, leaving 7 bases of the junction without a gene match. The immunoSEQ Assay, a bias-controlled multiplex PCR, was used to amplify TCRbeta CDR3 regions from genomic DNA. In the source study's methods: The number of nucleated cells in each sample was estimated from the amplification of reference gene primers within the assay. To quantify the absolute abundance of each unique TCRbeta CDR3 rearrangement, sequence reads were collapsed and filtered. For each sample, productive Simpson clonality was calculated as the square root of Simpson's diversity index over productive rearrangements. Drawn from immuneACCESS, this table holds only the in-frame rearrangements with V and J called that TCRdb kept. Clones are partly lost; checked studies trace under half to an unresolved V gene and leave the rest unexplained. V, J and clone size were drawn from that table, and D and trimming were deduced from the DNA. The sample table records about 15,000 clones; approximately 88% of these occur just once. The ten largest clones represent around 3.2% of the sample.

On this clone itself: What antigen it recognizes has not been identified. Nothing much larger sits one base from this clone, and base qualities are not available.

Collaborating institutions collected whole blood in K2EDTA tubes following their own protocols. For TCRbeta analysis, collaborators shipped samples in one of three forms: frozen whole blood, isolated PBMCs, or DNA extracted from either of those sample types. The TCR sequence derives from a human donor in a cohort sampled during active COVID-19. Sequencing was performed on peripheral blood. Recombination connected TRBV10-1 to TRBJ2-7, and TRBD1 matches 9 of the central bases. The nucleotide sequence reads as follows: TGCGCCAGCAGAGGGCGACAGGGGGTTTCCTACGAGCAGTACTTC. Its amino acids are CASRGRQGVSYEQYF.